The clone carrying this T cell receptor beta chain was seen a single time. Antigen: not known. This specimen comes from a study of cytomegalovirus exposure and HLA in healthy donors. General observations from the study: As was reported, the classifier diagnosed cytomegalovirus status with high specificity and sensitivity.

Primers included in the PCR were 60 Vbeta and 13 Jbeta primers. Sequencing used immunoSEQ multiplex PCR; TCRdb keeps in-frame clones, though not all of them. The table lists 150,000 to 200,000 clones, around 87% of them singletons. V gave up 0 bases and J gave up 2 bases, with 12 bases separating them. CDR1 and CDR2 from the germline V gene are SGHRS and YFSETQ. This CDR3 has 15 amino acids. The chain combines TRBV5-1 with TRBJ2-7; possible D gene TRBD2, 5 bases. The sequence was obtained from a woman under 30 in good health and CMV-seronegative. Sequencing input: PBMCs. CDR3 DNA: TGCGCCAGCAGCTTGGCCCTGGACTTTGCCTACGAGCAGTACTTC. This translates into CASSLALDFAYEQYF.